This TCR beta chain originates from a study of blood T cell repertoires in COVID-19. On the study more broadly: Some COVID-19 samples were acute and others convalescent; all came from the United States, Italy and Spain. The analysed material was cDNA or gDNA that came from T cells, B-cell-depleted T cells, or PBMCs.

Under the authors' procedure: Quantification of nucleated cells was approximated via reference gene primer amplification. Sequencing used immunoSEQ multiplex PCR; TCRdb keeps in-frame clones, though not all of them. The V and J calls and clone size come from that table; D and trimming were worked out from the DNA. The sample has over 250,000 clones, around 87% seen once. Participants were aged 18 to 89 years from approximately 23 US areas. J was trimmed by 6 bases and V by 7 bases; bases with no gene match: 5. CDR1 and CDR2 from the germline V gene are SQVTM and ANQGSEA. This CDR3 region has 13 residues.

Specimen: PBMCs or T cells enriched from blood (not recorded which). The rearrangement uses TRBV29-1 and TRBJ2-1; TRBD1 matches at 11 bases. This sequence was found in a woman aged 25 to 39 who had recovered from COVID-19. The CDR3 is CSAAGTGGNEQFF. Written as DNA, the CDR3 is TGCAGCGCGGCCGGGACAGGGGGCAATGAGCAGTTCTTC.